This TCR beta chain was observed in a study of T cells in Graves' hyperthyroidism and ophthalmopathy. General observations from the study: The model anticipated ophthalmopathy a median about 6.5 months pre-onset.

There are 15 residues in the CDR3. Germline CDR1 is SGHVS and CDR2 is FNYEAQ. In this sample, this clonotype turned up a few times. Its antigen is as yet unknown. This clone may be a read error of a much larger clone one base away. RNA transcripts provided the source from which TCR beta CDR3 regions were amplified. RT-PCR in the first round (using the HTBI primer set) targeted the TCR CDR3. One entry per CDR3 protein results from TCRdb running MiXCR on the multiplex PCR reads. The sample yields 600,000 or so distinct CDR3 sequences, 14% seen once. Input material: blood. This clonotype originated in a young woman with Graves' ophthalmopathy. V and J are TRBV7-6 and TRBJ2-5, with 13 bases matching TRBD2. This CDR3 is CASSLGLAGRETQHF. The CDR3 DNA is TGTGCCAGCAGCCTGGGACTAGCGGGAAGAGAGACCCAGCACTTC.